Listed below are T cell receptor beta chains from one sample, sequenced in a study of Ad26.COV2.S vaccination and SARS-CoV-2 variants. Libraries were prepared by immunoSEQ multiplex PCR; TCRdb keeps only in-frame clonotypes and omits some of them. The sample contains about 680,000 clones, 89% of which appear only once. The starting material was peripheral blood, obtained in a trial of Ad26.COV2.S vaccine versus placebo. These receptors all come from a person between 18 and 60 years old who received the Ad26.COV2.S COVID-19 vaccine or a placebo. Both conserved end residues are part of each CDR3. A D gene is named only where the DNA matches it firmly. The size field is filled for only some rows; it gives once, few, many or a size class.

clone size	CDR3 length	D gene	V gene	J gene	CDR3 DNA	CDR3 protein
.	13	TRBD1	TRBV7-3	TRBJ1-1	TGTGCCAGCAGCCGGGACAGCGACACTGAAGCTTTCTTT	CASSRDSDTEAFF
.	15	.	TRBV5-1	TRBJ2-3	TGCGCCAGCAGCTCGATAGCGGTCCGCACAGATACGCAGTATTTT	CASSSIAVRTDTQYF
.	15	TRBD2	TRBV6-5	TRBJ2-5	TGTGCCAGCAGTACTCTAGCGGGAGTCCGGGAGACCCAGTACTTC	CASSTLAGVRETQYF
.	18	TRBD1	TRBV6-2/TRBV6-3	TRBJ1-2	TGTGCCAGCAGTTACTACCCAGACAGGGCTGGACCTACTTATGGCTACACCTTC	CASSYYPDRAGPTYGYTF
.	16	TRBD2	TRBV4-3	TRBJ2-3	TGCGCCAGCAGCCAGAACCCGGGACTAGCAACAGATACGCAGTATTTT	CASSQNPGLATDTQYF
.	13	.	TRBV24-1	TRBJ1-5	TGTGCCACCAGTGGCTGGGGGGGTCAGCCCCAGCATTTT	CATSGWGGQPQHF
.	11	.	TRBV6-5	TRBJ1-1	TGTGCCAGCAGTTACGGAGGGGGAGCTTTCTTT	CASSYGGGAFF
.	16	TRBD2	TRBV6-1	TRBJ2-3	TGTGCCAGCAGTGAATTGCCGGGACTAGCCACAGATACGCAGTATTTT	CASSELPGLATDTQYF
.	13	.	TRBV18	TRBJ2-7	TGTGCCAGCTCACCAGTTGCAGGGGTCGAGCAGTACTTC	CASSPVAGVEQYF
few	15	TRBD2	TRBV18	TRBJ2-7	TGTGCCAGCGTCACAGGAGCGGGAAGCTCCTACGAGCAGTACTTC	CASVTGAGSSYEQYF
.	13	TRBD1	TRBV6-5	TRBJ1-5	TGTGCCAGCAGGAGGGGGCGTAATCAGCCCCAGCATTTT	CASRRGRNQPQHF
once	13	.	TRBV7-6	TRBJ2-2	TGTGCCAGCAGCAAGGGGGGCGCCGGGGAGCTGTTTTTT	CASSKGGAGELFF
.	11	.	TRBV29-1	TRBJ2-5	TGCAGCGCCCCGAGGGGAGAGACCCAGTACTTC	CSAPRGETQYF
few	14	.	TRBV2	TRBJ1-2	TGTGCCAGCAGTGAAGCGAGCGTCTACTATGGCTACACCTTC	CASSEASVYYGYTF
.	15	.	TRBV7-2	TRBJ2-1	TGTGCCAGCAGCTTGACTCATAGCTCCTACAATGAGCAGTTCTTC	CASSLTHSSYNEQFF
.	14	.	TRBV13	TRBJ2-1	TGTGCCAGCTCCTGGGGGGCCAGGGTTGATGAGCAGTTCTTC	CASSWGARVDEQFF
few	13	.	TRBV11-1	TRBJ2-3	TGTGCCAGCAGCTCGGACAGCACAGATACGCAGTATTTT	CASSSDSTDTQYF
.	15	.	TRBV13	TRBJ1-3	TGTGCCAGCAGCTTCGACAAATCGGTCGGAAACACCATATATTTT	CASSFDKSVGNTIYF
.	15	TRBD1	TRBV3-1/TRBV3-2	TRBJ2-7	TGTGCCAGCAGCCAAGGAGCTACAGGGGGCTACGAGCAGTACTTC	CASSQGATGGYEQYF
.	13	.	TRBV14	TRBJ1-1	TGTGCCAGCAGCCAAGTCTTGTACACTGAAGCTTTCTTT	CASSQVLYTEAFF
.	11	TRBD2	TRBV27	TRBJ2-1	TGTGCCAGCAAGCGGGAGGCTGAGCAGTTCTTC	CASKREAEQFF
.	13	.	TRBV9	TRBJ1-3	TGTGCCAGCGGGGGGCCCTCTGGAAACACCATATATTTT	CASGGPSGNTIYF
.	14	.	TRBV11-2	TRBJ2-3	TGTGCCAGCAGCTTAAGGGGGGACACAGATACGCAGTATTTT	CASSLRGDTDTQYF
.	15	.	TRBV5-6	TRBJ2-3	TGTGCCAGCAGCTTGGGAGGCAGGTGGACAGATACGCAGTATTTT	CASSLGGRWTDTQYF
.	12	.	TRBV6-5	TRBJ1-1	TGTGCCAGCAGTTATCCGGGGGATGAAGCTTTCTTT	CASSYPGDEAFF
.	14	TRBD1	TRBV6-5	TRBJ1-1	TGTGCCAGCACCAGGGGGACGGCGAACACTGAAGCTTTCTTT	CASTRGTANTEAFF
.	16	.	TRBV3-1/TRBV3-2	TRBJ2-3	TGTGCCAGCAGCCAAGTCAGCCGGGAGTTGGCAGATACGCAGTATTTT	CASSQVSRELADTQYF
.	12	.	TRBV12-3/TRBV12-4	TRBJ1-2	TGTGCCAGCAGTTTTGCGGGTTATGGCTACACCTTC	CASSFAGYGYTF
.	15	.	TRBV7-9	TRBJ2-2	TGTGCCAGCAGCCCCGCCAGGGAAAACACCGGGGAGCTGTTTTTT	CASSPARENTGELFF
.	15	TRBD1	TRBV27	TRBJ2-1	TGTGCCAGCAGTTCCCGACAGGGCCCCTACAATGAGCAGTTCTTC	CASSSRQGPYNEQFF
.	15	TRBD2	TRBV2	TRBJ2-2	TGTGCCATTACCGGGACTAGCGGGGGCACCGGGGAGCTGTTTTTT	CAITGTSGGTGELFF
.	14	TRBD1	TRBV6-1	TRBJ1-3	TGTGCCAGCAGTGAACAGGGGGCTGGAAACACCATATATTTT	CASSEQGAGNTIYF
.	12	.	TRBV30	TRBJ2-7	TGTGCCTGGAGTGGGGGGGCAGACGAGCAGTACTTC	CAWSGGADEQYF
.	13	TRBD1	TRBV6-5	TRBJ1-1	TGTGCCAGCACCTTGACAGGGGGCGGTGAAGCTTTCTTT	CASTLTGGGEAFF
.	16	.	TRBV19	TRBJ2-3	TGTGCCAGTAGTAAAGGCGGCTACATGGACACAGATACGCAGTATTTT	CASSKGGYMDTDTQYF
once	15	.	TRBV29-1	TRBJ2-7	TGCAGCGTTGTATTAGGGCCCGGCAACCAATACGAGCAGTACTTC	CSVVLGPGNQYEQYF
few	13	.	TRBV7-9	TRBJ2-7	TGTGCCAGCAGCCCCGGTCCCTCCGACGAGCAGTACTTC	CASSPGPSDEQYF
.	13	.	TRBV6-5	TRBJ1-2	TGTGCCAGCAGAAGGGCCCTGGGGTCTGGCTACACCTTC	CASRRALGSGYTF
few	14	.	TRBV5-6	TRBJ2-7	TGTGCCAGCAGTGTCCTTTTGGTCCACTACGAGCAGTACTTC	CASSVLLVHYEQYF
.	14	TRBD2	TRBV5-5	TRBJ2-1	TGTGCCAGCAGCTCGACTAGCCTCTACAATGAGCAGTTCTTC	CASSSTSLYNEQFF
few	13	.	TRBV15	TRBJ1-6	TGTGCCACCAGCAGGCGAAATAATTCACCCCTCCACTTT	CATSRRNNSPLHF
.	13	TRBD1	TRBV24-1	TRBJ1-5	TGTGCCACCAGTCAGGCAGGGGGCCAGCCCCAGCATTTT	CATSQAGGQPQHF
.	16	TRBD2	TRBV3-1/TRBV3-2	TRBJ2-5	TGTGCCAGCTCGAGGATGGCTAGCGGGAGACAAGAGACCCAGTACTTC	CASSRMASGRQETQYF
.	18	.	TRBV27	TRBJ2-1	TGTGCCAGCAGTCCCTACCCCCGGCCTAGCAACCCCTACAATGAGCAGTTCTTC	CASSPYPRPSNPYNEQFF
.	13	.	TRBV15	TRBJ2-5	TGTGCCACCAGCAGAGATCAGACTGCGTCCCAGTACTTC	CATSRDQTASQYF
.	15	TRBD1	TRBV12-5	TRBJ1-2	TGTGCTAGTGGCGCCGGGACAGCTCCCTTTGGTGGCTACACCTTC	CASGAGTAPFGGYTF
once	12	.	TRBV6-5	TRBJ1-2	TGTGCCAGCAGTTCCGGGACCTATGGCTACACCTTC	CASSSGTYGYTF
.	14	.	TRBV6-5	TRBJ1-3	TGTGCCAGCAGTTACTCCTATGGACATTACACCATATATTTT	CASSYSYGHYTIYF
.	15	.	TRBV19	TRBJ2-1	TGTGCCAGTAAGCCTGAGCCCGGGAACCGGGATGAGCAGTTCTTC	CASKPEPGNRDEQFF
.	16	.	TRBV28	TRBJ1-2	TGTGCCAGCAGTTCGGGAGTCCCTCTAGGGTCTAATGGCTACACCTTC	CASSSGVPLGSNGYTF
.	17	.	TRBV19	TRBJ2-7	TGTGCCAGTAGTACGGTGTGGGGGCTAGCGGTTCAATACGAGCAGTACTTC	CASSTVWGLAVQYEQYF
.	13	.	TRBV30	TRBJ1-4	TGTGCCTGGAGTCTTCGGAGGAATGAAAAACTGTTTTTT	CAWSLRRNEKLFF